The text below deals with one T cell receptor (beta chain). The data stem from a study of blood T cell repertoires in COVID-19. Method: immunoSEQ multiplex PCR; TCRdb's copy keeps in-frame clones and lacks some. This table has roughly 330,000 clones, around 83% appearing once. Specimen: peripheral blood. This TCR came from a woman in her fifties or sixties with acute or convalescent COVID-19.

This CDR3 reads CASSDRGPLTEAFF. The CDR3 nucleotides are TGTGCCAGCAGCGACAGGGGGCCTCTGACTGAAGCTTTCTTT. J is TRBJ1-1 and V is TRBV2; 10 bases map to TRBD1. Unmatched junction bases numbered 6, after V lost 6 bases and J lost 5 bases. The CDR3 length is 14 residues. Germline lookup yields CDR1 SNHLY and CDR2 FYNNEI.